A selection of T cell receptor beta chains follows, all from one sample in a study of CD8 T cells in ankylosing spondylitis. TCRdb ran MiXCR on the 5' RACE reads and lists one entry per CDR3 protein. Of around 490,000 distinct CDR3 sequences listed, roughly 5.2% are singletons. Specimen: blood, either unsorted or a sorted T cell fraction (not recorded which). The receptors here all came from a male donor with ankylosing spondylitis. The CDR3 runs from the conserved cysteine through the conserved F or W. The order of the fields is clone size, J gene, V gene, D gene, CDR3 protein, CDR3 DNA. The D gene is left open where the match is weak. Where a row states a size, it is once, few, many or the class of an expanded clone; other rows omit it.

clone size: NA; J gene: TRBJ2-5; V gene: TRBV7-9; D gene: TRBD2; CDR3 protein: CASSSGLVGKETQYF; CDR3 DNA: TGTGCCAGCAGCTCGGGACTAGTGGGTAAAGAGACCCAGTACTTC
clone size: many; J gene: TRBJ1-6; V gene: TRBV20-1; D gene: NA; CDR3 protein: CSASLHNSRSPLHF; CDR3 DNA: TGCAGTGCTAGTTTACACAATTCACGTTCACCCCTCCACTTT
clone size: NA; J gene: TRBJ2-1; V gene: TRBV20-1; D gene: TRBD2; CDR3 protein: CSASRAGGPSLNEQFF; CDR3 DNA: TGCAGTGCTAGCAGGGCGGGAGGGCCGTCTTTGAATGAGCAGTTCTTC
clone size: many; J gene: TRBJ2-3; V gene: TRBV3-1; D gene: NA; CDR3 protein: CASSQGVPDTQYF; CDR3 DNA: TGTGCCAGCAGCCAAGGGGTACCAGATACGCAGTATTTT
clone size: few; J gene: TRBJ2-1; V gene: TRBV7-2; D gene: NA; CDR3 protein: CASSLRSQVNEQFF; CDR3 DNA: TGTGCCAGCAGCCTCCGGTCCCAGGTCAATGAGCAGTTCTTC
clone size: few; J gene: TRBJ2-5; V gene: TRBV28; D gene: TRBD2; CDR3 protein: CASSARLAGGPRETQYF; CDR3 DNA: TGTGCCAGCAGTGCCCGACTAGCGGGGGGGCCTCGGGAGACCCAGTACTTC
clone size: many; J gene: TRBJ2-7; V gene: TRBV6-6; D gene: NA; CDR3 protein: CASSYVHYEQYF; CDR3 DNA: TGTGCCAGCAGTTACGTCCACTACGAGCAGTACTTC
clone size: many; J gene: TRBJ1-3; V gene: TRBV4-1; D gene: NA; CDR3 protein: CASSQGVRSSGNTIYF; CDR3 DNA: TGCGCCAGCAGCCAAGGGGTTCGCAGCTCTGGAAACACCATATATTTT
clone size: many; J gene: TRBJ2-4; V gene: TRBV9; D gene: NA; CDR3 protein: CASSAGDNRFIQYF; CDR3 DNA: TGTGCCAGCAGCGCAGGGGACAACCGGTTCATTCAGTACTTC
clone size: many; J gene: TRBJ2-7; V gene: TRBV6-2/TRBV6-3; D gene: TRBD2; CDR3 protein: CASRPFGASGSYEQYF; CDR3 DNA: TGTGCCAGCAGGCCATTCGGAGCTAGCGGGTCCTACGAGCAGTACTTC
clone size: many; J gene: TRBJ2-7; V gene: TRBV20-1; D gene: NA; CDR3 protein: CSAGRLGGVGEQYF; CDR3 DNA: TGCAGTGCTGGACGACTAGGAGGTGTGGGCGAGCAGTACTTC
clone size: many; J gene: TRBJ2-3; V gene: TRBV20-1; D gene: NA; CDR3 protein: CSSGEQGTDTQYF; CDR3 DNA: TGCAGCTCGGGGGAACAGGGGACAGATACGCAGTATTTT
clone size: many; J gene: TRBJ2-3; V gene: TRBV27; D gene: TRBD1; CDR3 protein: CASSFRQGRRTTDTQYF; CDR3 DNA: TGTGCCAGCAGTTTCCGACAGGGGCGACGTACCACAGATACGCAGTATTTT
clone size: many; J gene: TRBJ1-2; V gene: TRBV29-1; D gene: NA; CDR3 protein: CSAKQNGDYGYTF; CDR3 DNA: TGCAGCGCTAAACAAAACGGGGACTATGGCTACACCTTC
clone size: many; J gene: TRBJ2-2; V gene: TRBV27; D gene: NA; CDR3 protein: CASSLAQWTGELFF; CDR3 DNA: TGTGCCAGCAGTTTAGCTCAATGGACCGGGGAGCTGTTTTTT
clone size: NA; J gene: TRBJ1-5; V gene: TRBV28; D gene: NA; CDR3 protein: CASNLRQGVSDTQHF; CDR3 DNA: TGTGCCAGCAATTTGAGGCAGGGCGTATCAGATACGCAGCATTTT
clone size: many; J gene: TRBJ2-7; V gene: TRBV12-3/TRBV12-4; D gene: NA; CDR3 protein: CASSLIYEQYF; CDR3 DNA: TGTGCCAGCAGTTTGATATACGAGCAGTACTTC